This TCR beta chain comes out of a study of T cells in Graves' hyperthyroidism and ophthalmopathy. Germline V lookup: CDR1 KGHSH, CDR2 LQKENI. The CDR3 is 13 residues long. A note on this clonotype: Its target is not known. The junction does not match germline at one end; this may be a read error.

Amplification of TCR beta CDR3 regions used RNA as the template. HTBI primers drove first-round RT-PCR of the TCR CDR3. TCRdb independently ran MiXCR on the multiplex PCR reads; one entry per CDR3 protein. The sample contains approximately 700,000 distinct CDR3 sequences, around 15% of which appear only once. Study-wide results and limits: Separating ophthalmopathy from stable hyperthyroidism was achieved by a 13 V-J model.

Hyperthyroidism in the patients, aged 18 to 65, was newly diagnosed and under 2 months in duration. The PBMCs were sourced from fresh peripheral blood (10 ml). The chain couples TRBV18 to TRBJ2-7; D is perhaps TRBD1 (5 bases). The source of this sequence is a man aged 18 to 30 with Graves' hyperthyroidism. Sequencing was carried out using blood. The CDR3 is CASSPRGPYERYF. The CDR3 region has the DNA TGTGCCAGCTCACCACGGGGCCCCTACGAGCGGTACTTC.